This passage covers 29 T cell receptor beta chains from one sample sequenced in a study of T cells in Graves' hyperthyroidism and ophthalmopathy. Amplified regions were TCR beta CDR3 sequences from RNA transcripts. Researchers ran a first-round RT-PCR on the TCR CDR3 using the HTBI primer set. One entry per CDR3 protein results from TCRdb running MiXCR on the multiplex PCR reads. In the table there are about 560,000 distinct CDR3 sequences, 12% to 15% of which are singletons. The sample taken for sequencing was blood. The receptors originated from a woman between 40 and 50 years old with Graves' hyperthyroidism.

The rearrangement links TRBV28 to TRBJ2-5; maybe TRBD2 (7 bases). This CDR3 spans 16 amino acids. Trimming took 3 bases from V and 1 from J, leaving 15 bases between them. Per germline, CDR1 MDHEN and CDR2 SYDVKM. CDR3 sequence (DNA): TGTGCCAGCAGTTTGGGGGGGGGGGCACCCCAAGAGACCCAGTACTTC. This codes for CASSLGGGAPQETQYF.

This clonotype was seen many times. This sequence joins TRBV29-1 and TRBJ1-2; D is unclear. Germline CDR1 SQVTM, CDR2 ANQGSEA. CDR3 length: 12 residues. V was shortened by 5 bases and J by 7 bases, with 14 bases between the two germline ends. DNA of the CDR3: TGCAGCGTTACGGACGGAACCTCTGGCTACACCTTC. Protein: CSVTDGTSGYTF.

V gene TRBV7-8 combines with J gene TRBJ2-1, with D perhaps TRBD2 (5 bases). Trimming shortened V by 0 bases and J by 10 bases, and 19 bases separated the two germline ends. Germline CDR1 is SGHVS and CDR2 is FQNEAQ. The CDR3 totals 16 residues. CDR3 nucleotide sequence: TGTGCCAGCAGCTTAGCTGGTAGCCCCCGGGGAAGGGAGCAGTTCTTC. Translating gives CASSLAGSPRGREQFF.

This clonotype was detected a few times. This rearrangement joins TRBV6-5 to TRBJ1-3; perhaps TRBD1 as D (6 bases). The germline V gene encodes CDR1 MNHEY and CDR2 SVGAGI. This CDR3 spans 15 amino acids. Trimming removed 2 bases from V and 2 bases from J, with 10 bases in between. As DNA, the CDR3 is TGTGCCAGCAGTTACGAGGGGGGTCCTGGAAACACCATATATTTT. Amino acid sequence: CASSYEGGPGNTIYF.

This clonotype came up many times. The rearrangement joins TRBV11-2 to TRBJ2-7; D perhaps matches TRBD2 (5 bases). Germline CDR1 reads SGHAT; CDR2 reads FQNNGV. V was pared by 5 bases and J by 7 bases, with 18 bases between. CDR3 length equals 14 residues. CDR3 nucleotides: TGTGCCAGCAGCCCCTTTGCGGGCCCCCAGGAGCAGTACTTC. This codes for CASSPFAGPQEQYF.

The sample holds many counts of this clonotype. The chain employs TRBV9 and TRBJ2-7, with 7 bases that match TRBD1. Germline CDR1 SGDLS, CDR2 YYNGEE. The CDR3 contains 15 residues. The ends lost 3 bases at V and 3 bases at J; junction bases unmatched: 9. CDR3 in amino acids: CASSALRDSFYEQYF. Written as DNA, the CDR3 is TGTGCCAGCAGCGCACTCCGGGACAGCTTCTACGAGCAGTACTTC.

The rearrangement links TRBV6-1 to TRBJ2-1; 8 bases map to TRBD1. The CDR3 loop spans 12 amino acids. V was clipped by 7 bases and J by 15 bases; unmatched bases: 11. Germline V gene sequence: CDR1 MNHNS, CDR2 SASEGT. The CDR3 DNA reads TGTGCCAGCACGGGACAGGTAGAAAAGTCGTTCTTC. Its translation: CASTGQVEKSFF.

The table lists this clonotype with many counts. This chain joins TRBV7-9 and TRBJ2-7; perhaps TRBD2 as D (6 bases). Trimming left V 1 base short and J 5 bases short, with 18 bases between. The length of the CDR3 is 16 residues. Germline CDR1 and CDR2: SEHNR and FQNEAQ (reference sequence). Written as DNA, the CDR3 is TGTGCCAGCAGCTTAGGGGTTTCTTGGAGGGGCGACGAGCAGTACTTC. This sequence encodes CASSLGVSWRGDEQYF.

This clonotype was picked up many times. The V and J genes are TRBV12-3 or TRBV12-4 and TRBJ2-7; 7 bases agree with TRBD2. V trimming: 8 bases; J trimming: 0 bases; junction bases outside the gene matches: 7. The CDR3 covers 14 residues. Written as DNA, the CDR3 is TGTGCCAGCGGCAAAAGCGGGACCTCCTACGAGCAGTACTTC. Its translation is CASGKSGTSYEQYF.

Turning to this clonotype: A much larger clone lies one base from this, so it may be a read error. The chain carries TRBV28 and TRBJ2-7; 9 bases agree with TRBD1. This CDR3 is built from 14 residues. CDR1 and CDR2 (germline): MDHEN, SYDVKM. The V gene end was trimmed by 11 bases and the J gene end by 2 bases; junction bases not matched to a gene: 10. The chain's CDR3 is CAGDPGQGTYEQYF. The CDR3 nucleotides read TGTGCCGGCGATCCGGGACAGGGAACCTACGAGCAGTACTTC.

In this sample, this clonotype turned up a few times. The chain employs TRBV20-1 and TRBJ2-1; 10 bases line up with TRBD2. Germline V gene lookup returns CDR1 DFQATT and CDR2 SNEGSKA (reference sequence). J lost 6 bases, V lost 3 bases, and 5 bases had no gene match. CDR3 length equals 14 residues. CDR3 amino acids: CSARLAGEINEQFF. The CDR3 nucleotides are TGCAGTGCTAGGCTAGCGGGAGAGATCAATGAGCAGTTCTTC.

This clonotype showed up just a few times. The CDR3 region is CASSQDYTGTYNEQFF. CDR3 coding DNA: TGTGCCAGCAGCCAAGATTATACAGGGACCTACAATGAGCAGTTCTTC. The gene calls are TRBV4-2 and TRBJ2-1; TRBD1 might be the D (6 bases). Between the trimmed V and J ends, which lost 0 bases and 2 bases, there was a span of 11 bases. Germline lookup yields CDR1 LGHNA and CDR2 YNFKEQ. The CDR3 sequence is 16 residues long.

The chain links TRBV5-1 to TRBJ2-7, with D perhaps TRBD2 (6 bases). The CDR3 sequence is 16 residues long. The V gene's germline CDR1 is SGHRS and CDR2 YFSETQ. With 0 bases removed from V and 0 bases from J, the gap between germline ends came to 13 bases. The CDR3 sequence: CASSLVSGHSSYEQYF. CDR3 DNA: TGCGCCAGCAGCTTGGTCAGCGGGCATAGCTCCTACGAGCAGTACTTC.

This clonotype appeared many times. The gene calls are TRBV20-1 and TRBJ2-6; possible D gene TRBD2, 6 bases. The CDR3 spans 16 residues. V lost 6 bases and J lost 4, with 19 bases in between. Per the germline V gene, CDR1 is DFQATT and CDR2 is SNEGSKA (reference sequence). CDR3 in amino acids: CSAPLPTRSGANVLTF. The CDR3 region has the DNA TGCAGTGCGCCGTTACCGACTAGGTCCGGGGCCAACGTCCTGACTTTC.

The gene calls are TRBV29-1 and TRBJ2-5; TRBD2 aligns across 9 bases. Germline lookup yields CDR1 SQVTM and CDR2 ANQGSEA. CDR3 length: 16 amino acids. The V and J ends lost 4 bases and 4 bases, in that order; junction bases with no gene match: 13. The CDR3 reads CSVGDLRREGPETQYF. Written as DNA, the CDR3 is TGCAGCGTTGGAGATCTAAGGCGGGAGGGCCCAGAGACCCAGTACTTC.

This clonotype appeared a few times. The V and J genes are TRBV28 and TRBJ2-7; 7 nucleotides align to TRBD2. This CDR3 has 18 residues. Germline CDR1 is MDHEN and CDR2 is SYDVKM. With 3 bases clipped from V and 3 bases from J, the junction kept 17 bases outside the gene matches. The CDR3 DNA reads TGTGCCAGCAGTTTTAGGATAGCGGGCCGTTCACACATCTACGAGCAGTACTTC. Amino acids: CASSFRIAGRSHIYEQYF.

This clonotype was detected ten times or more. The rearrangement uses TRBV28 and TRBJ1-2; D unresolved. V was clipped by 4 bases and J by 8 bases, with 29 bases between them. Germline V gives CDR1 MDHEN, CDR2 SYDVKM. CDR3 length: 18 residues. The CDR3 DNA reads TGTGCCAGCAGTTCGCCCCCCGGTTATCGAGGAGGGCGAGAGGGCTACACCTTC. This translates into CASSSPPGYRGGREGYTF.

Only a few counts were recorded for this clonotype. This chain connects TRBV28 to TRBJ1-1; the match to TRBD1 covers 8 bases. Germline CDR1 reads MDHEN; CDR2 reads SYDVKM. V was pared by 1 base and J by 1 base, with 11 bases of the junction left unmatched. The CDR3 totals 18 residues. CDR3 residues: CASSLSSRGLVWNTEAFF. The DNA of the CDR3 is TGTGCCAGCAGTTTATCCAGCAGGGGGCTGGTATGGAACACTGAAGCTTTCTTT. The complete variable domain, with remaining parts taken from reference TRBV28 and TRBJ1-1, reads DVKVTQSSRYLVKRTGEKVFLECVQDMDHENMFWYRQDPGLGLRLIYFSYDVKMKEKGDIPEGYSVSREKKERFSLILESASTNQTSMYLCASSLSSRGLVWNTEAFFGQGTRLTVV.

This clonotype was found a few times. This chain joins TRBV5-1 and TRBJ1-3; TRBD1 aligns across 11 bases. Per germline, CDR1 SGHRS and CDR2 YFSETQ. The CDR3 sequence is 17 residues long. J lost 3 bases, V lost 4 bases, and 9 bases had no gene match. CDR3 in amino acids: CASSEDRGPEVGNTIYF. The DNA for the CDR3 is TGCGCCAGCAGCGAGGACAGGGGGCCCGAGGTTGGAAACACCATATATTTT.

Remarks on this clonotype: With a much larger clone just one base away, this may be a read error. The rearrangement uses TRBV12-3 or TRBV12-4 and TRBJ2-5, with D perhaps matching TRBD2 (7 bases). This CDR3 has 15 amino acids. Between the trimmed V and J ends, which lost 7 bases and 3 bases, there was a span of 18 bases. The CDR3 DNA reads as TGTGCCAGCAAGGGGGGAGCGGGAATGGAAGAGACCCAGTACTTC. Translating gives CASKGGAGMEETQYF.

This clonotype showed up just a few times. CDR3 nucleotides: TGTGCCAGCAGCTTAGGGCTCCAGGGACGGACCGGGGAGCTGTTTTTT. It translates to CASSLGLQGRTGELFF. This rearrangement joins TRBV11-3 to TRBJ2-2; possibly TRBD1 or TRBD2 for D (5 bases each). V shed 1 base and J shed 5 bases, with 14 bases lying between them. The CDR3 loop spans 16 amino acids. Germline CDR1 is SGHNT and CDR2 is YENEEA.

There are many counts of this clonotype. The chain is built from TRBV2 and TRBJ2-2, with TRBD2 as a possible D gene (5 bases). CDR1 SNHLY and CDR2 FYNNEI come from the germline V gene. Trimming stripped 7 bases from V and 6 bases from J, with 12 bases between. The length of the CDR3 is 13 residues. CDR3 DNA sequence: TGTGCCAGCAAACCCAGCGGACCCGGGGAGCTGTTTTTT. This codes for CASKPSGPGELFF.

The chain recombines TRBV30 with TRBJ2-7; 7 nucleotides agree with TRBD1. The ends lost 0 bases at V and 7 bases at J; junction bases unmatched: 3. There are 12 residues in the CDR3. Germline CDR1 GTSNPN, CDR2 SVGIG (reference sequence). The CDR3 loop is CAWSVGGWEQYF. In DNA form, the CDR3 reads TGTGCCTGGAGTGTAGGGGGCTGGGAGCAGTACTTC.

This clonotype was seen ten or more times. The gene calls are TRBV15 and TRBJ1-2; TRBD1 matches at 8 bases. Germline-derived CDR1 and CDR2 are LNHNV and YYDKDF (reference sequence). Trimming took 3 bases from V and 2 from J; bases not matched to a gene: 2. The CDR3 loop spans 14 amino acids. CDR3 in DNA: TGTGCCACCAGCAGTGACAGGGGAAACTATGGCTACACCTTC. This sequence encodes CATSSDRGNYGYTF.

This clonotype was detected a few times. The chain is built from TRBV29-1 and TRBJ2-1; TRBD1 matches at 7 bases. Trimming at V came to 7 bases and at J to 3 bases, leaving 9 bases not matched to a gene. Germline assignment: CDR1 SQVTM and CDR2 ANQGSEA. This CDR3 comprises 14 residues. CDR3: CSGRGQNLYNEQFF. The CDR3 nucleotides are TGCAGCGGAAGGGGGCAGAACCTCTACAATGAGCAGTTCTTC.

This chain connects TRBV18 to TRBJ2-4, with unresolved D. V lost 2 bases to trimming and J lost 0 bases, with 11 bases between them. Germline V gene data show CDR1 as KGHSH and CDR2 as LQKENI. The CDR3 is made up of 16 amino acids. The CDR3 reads CASSPYGYLAKNIQYF. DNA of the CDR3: TGTGCCAGCTCACCATACGGGTACCTAGCCAAAAACATTCAGTACTTC.

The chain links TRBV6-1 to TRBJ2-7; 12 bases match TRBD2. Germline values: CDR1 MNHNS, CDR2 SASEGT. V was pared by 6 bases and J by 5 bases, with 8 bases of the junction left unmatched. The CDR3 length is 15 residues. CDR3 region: CASRPASGRAHEQYF. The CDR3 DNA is TGTGCCAGCAGACCTGCTAGCGGGAGGGCCCACGAGCAGTACTTC.

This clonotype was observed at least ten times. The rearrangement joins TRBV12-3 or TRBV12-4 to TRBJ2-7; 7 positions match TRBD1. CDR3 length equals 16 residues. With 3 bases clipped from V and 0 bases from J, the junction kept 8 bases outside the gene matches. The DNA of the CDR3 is TGTGCCAGCAGTTTTCAAACCAGGGGGAGCTCCTACGAGCAGTACTTC. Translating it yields CASSFQTRGSSYEQYF.

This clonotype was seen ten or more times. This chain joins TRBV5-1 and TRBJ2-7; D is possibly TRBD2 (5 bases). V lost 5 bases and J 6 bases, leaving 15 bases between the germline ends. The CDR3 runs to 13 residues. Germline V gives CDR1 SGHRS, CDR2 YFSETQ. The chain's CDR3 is CASSPMFGGEQYF. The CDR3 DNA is TGCGCCAGCAGTCCTATGTTCGGAGGCGAGCAGTACTTC. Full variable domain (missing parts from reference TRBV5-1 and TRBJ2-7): KAGVTQTPRYLIKTRGQQVTLSCSPISGHRSVSWYQQTPGQGLQFLFEYFSETQRNKGNFPGRFSGRQFSNSRSEMNVSTLELGDSALYLCASSPMFGGEQYFGPGTRLTVT.